The 26 T cell receptor beta chains presented below share a single source sample, sequenced in a study of blood T cell repertoires in COVID-19. TCRdb keeps only in-frame clones here, not all; method: immunoSEQ multiplex PCR. The data show approximately 62,000 clones, with roughly 80% seen just once and about 6% held by the top ten. Sequencing input: peripheral blood. The receptors derive from a woman in her fifties or sixties with active or convalescent COVID-19.

The gene calls are TRBV12-3 or TRBV12-4 and TRBJ2-7; the D is unclear. The V gene lost 5 bases and the J gene lost 3 bases, with 8 bases spanning the gap. This CDR3 is 12 amino acids long. CDR3 in amino acids: CASSPSRYEQYF. The DNA of the CDR3 is TGTGCCAGCAGTCCGTCCCGCTACGAGCAGTACTTC.

The rearrangement links TRBV7-9 to TRBJ2-7; no clear D gene. The CDR3 totals 14 residues. The V and J ends lost 3 bases and 3 bases respectively, with 12 bases between them. Germline V CDR1 and CDR2: SEHNR, FQNEAQ (reference sequence). The chain's CDR3 is CASSFARSGYEQYF. CDR3 bases: TGTGCCAGCAGCTTCGCCAGGTCAGGCTACGAGCAGTACTTC.

The rearrangement joins TRBV5-1 to TRBJ2-1; D unresolved. The germline CDR1 and CDR2 sequences are SGHRS and YFSETQ. Trimming shortened V by 0 bases and J by 6 bases, and 13 bases separated the two germline ends. The CDR3 covers 15 residues. In DNA, the CDR3 is TGCGCCAGCAGCTTGGTGTTTAGCAGCTCCAATGAGCAGTTCTTC. This encodes CASSLVFSSSNEQFF.

V and J are TRBV29-1 and TRBJ2-3; TRBD2 matches at 14 bases. The length of the CDR3 is 14 residues. CDR1 and CDR2 from the germline V gene are SQVTM and ANQGSEA. V was pared by 6 bases and J by 2 bases, with 1 base of the junction left unmatched. The CDR3 coding sequence is TGCAGCGTGGGACTAGCGGGGGTCACAGATACGCAGTATTTT. Translating it yields CSVGLAGVTDTQYF.

The V and J genes are TRBV10-2 and TRBJ2-1; D ambiguous. This CDR3 region has 11 residues. Between the trimmed V and J ends, which lost 4 bases and 6 bases, there was a span of 4 bases. Germline CDR1 is WSHSY and CDR2 is SAAADI. The CDR3 coding sequence is TGCGCCAGCAGTGGACTCAATGAGCAGTTCTTC. It is translated as CASSGLNEQFF.

This clone was seen only once. This chain joins TRBV30 and TRBJ1-1, with D perhaps TRBD1 (5 bases). This CDR3 is 13 amino acids long. CDR1 and CDR2 (germline): GTSNPN, SVGIG (reference sequence). V shed 4 bases and J shed 5 bases, with 14 bases lying between them. The CDR3 nucleotides read TGTGCCTGGACCAGGGTCAGGGCAACTGAAGCTTTCTTT. This gives the protein CAWTRVRATEAFF.

This chain links TRBV25-1 with TRBJ1-4; maybe TRBD1 (5 bases). V was pared by 7 bases and J by 8 bases, with 20 bases between. The CDR3 sequence is 15 residues long. Germline V gene lookup returns CDR1 MGHDK and CDR2 SYGVNS. The CDR3 reads CASTPSRGDNEKLFF. CDR3 nucleotides: TGTGCCAGCACCCCCTCGCGGGGGGATAACGAAAAACTGTTTTTT. Using reference TRBV25-1 and TRBJ1-4 for the parts outside the CDR3, the full variable domain is EADIYQTPRYLVIGTGKKITLECSQTMGHDKMYWYQQDPGMELHLIHYSYGVNSTEKGDLSSESTVSRIRTEHFPLTLESARPSHTSQYLCASTPSRGDNEKLFFGSGTQLSVL.

The V call is TRBV5-5, the J call TRBJ2-3, with TRBD1 matching 8 bases. Germline V gene data show CDR1 as SGHKS and CDR2 as YYEKEE (reference sequence). The CDR3 has 16 amino acids. The trim removed 0 bases at V and 1 base at J, leaving 4 bases unmatched. CDR3 coding DNA: TGTGCCAGCAGCTTGGGACAGGGGCGGGGCACAGATACGCAGTATTTT. Amino acid sequence: CASSLGQGRGTDTQYF.

J is TRBJ1-1 and V is TRBV19; possibly TRBD1 for D (5 bases). Germline assignment: CDR1 LNHDA and CDR2 SQIVND (reference sequence). The length of the CDR3 is 12 residues. Deletions cut 6 bases from V and 5 bases from J, with 10 bases between. This CDR3 is CASRWQGTEAFF. The CDR3 DNA is TGTGCCAGTAGGTGGCAGGGAACTGAAGCTTTCTTT.

In the case of this clone: The sample carries other DNA sequences with the same CDR3. This rearrangement joins TRBV7-3 to TRBJ1-1; D gene ambiguous. This CDR3 has 14 amino acids. V shed 1 base and J shed 4 bases, with 10 bases lying between them. Germline lookup yields CDR1 SGHTA and CDR2 FQGTGA. The CDR3 sequence is CASSLNPGGTEAFF. The CDR3 region has the DNA TGTGCCAGCAGCTTAAACCCCGGAGGCACTGAAGCTTTCTTT.

J is TRBJ2-1 and V is TRBV29-1; possibly TRBD1 for D (5 bases). This CDR3 is 16 amino acids long. Trimming left V 3 bases short and J 0 bases short, with 15 bases between. CDR1 is SQVTM and CDR2 is ANQGSEA in the germline V gene. In DNA, the CDR3 is TGCAGCGTTGAGGGGCCCGTGGTCAGCTCCTACAATGAGCAGTTCTTC. Residues: CSVEGPVVSSYNEQFF.

This clone occurred once. This chain connects TRBV3-1 (or the pseudogene TRBV3-2) to TRBJ1-2; 7 bases line up with TRBD1. Germline V CDR1 and CDR2: LGHDT, YNNKEL (reference sequence). CDR3 length: 14 amino acids. V lost 0 bases to trimming and J lost 7 bases; unmatched junction nucleotides: 5. The CDR3 DNA is TGTGCCAGCAGCCAAGAGAAGGGGGCGGGTGGCTACACCTTC. It encodes CASSQEKGAGGYTF.

This clone was seen more than once but under ten times. The chain has TRBV4-2 and TRBJ1-1, with D unclear. There are 16 residues in the CDR3. V lost 0 bases to trimming and J lost 0 bases, with 11 bases between them. Germline loops: CDR1 LGHNA, CDR2 YNFKEQ. The CDR3 protein is CASSQEVGRLNTEAFF. The DNA of the CDR3 is TGTGCCAGCAGCCAAGAGGTGGGCAGGCTGAACACTGAAGCTTTCTTT.

The rearrangement joins TRBV7-2 to TRBJ1-6; D is possibly TRBD1 (6 bases). Per germline, CDR1 SGHTA and CDR2 FQGNSA. This CDR3 is built from 15 residues. V lost 6 bases and J lost 6, with 15 bases in between. The CDR3 protein is CASSSTTGRNSPLHF. CDR3 DNA: TGTGCCAGCAGTTCAACCACAGGGCGTAATTCACCCCTCCACTTT.

The DNA for the CDR3 is TGTGCCATCAGTGAGTCGATGGGGGGGACCGCTAACTATGGCTACACCTTC. This gives the protein CAISESMGGTANYGYTF. The genes are TRBV10-3 and TRBJ1-2; TRBD1 might be the D (5 bases). The CDR3 runs 17 residues. Germline V gene data show CDR1 as ENHRY and CDR2 as SYGVKD. Trimming pared 0 bases from V and 0 bases from J, leaving 14 bases between.

The V call is TRBV5-5, the J call TRBJ2-7, with D perhaps matching TRBD1 (6 bases). Germline lookup yields CDR1 SGHKS and CDR2 YYEKEE (reference sequence). The CDR3 spans 13 residues. Trimming removed 1 base from V and 5 bases from J, with 10 bases in between. The CDR3 sequence: CASSLRRGDEQYF. The CDR3 region has the DNA TGTGCCAGCAGCTTGCGCAGGGGAGACGAGCAGTACTTC.

This clone was counted at least ten times. The gene calls are TRBV27 and TRBJ2-7, with D possibly matching TRBD2 (5 bases). V lost 7 bases and J lost 7, with 20 bases in between. In germline, CDR1 is MNHEY, CDR2 SMNVEV (reference sequence). The CDR3 is 14 residues long. CDR3 in amino acids: CASTRRWVAREQYF. In DNA, the CDR3 is TGTGCCAGCACCCGGAGGTGGGTAGCGAGGGAGCAGTACTTC.

The chain employs TRBV5-1 and TRBJ1-1, with D possibly TRBD1 on 6 matching bases. From germline, CDR1 is SGHRS and CDR2 YFSETQ. Trimming took 2 bases from V and 4 from J, leaving 9 bases between them. The CDR3 covers 13 residues. CDR3 region: CASSLGQSTEAFF. The CDR3 nucleotides are TGCGCCAGCAGCTTAGGACAGTCCACTGAAGCTTTCTTT.

The genes are TRBV27 and TRBJ1-6; D may be TRBD1 (6 bases). V lost 3 bases to trimming and J lost 7 bases, with 13 bases between them. Per the germline V gene, CDR1 is MNHEY and CDR2 is SMNVEV (reference sequence). The CDR3 is 15 residues long. CDR3 nucleotides: TGTGCCAGCAGTTTGTTTCAGGGGTCAAATTCACCCCTCCACTTT. Amino acids: CASSLFQGSNSPLHF.

The chain carries TRBV5-4 and TRBJ1-2; no clear D gene. CDR3 length: 15 residues. V was cut by 2 bases and J by 2 bases, with 13 bases left in between. Looked up from germline, CDR1 is SGHNT and CDR2 is YYREEE (reference sequence). The CDR3 loop is CASSLEGLGNYGYTF. The CDR3 nucleotides are TGTGCCAGCAGCTTAGAAGGACTAGGAAACTATGGCTACACCTTC.

V gene TRBV19 combines with J gene TRBJ1-5; a weak D match, TRBD1 (5 bases). The CDR3 runs 18 residues. Deletions cut 3 bases from V and 0 bases from J, with 18 bases between. The germline V gene has CDR1 LNHDA and CDR2 SQIVND (reference sequence). The CDR3 loop reads CASSIQDSVRYSNQPQHF. DNA for the CDR3: TGTGCCAGTAGTATTCAAGACAGCGTAAGATATAGCAATCAGCCCCAGCATTTT. Looking up the rest from reference TRBV19 and TRBJ1-5 gives the full variable domain: DGGITQSPKYLFRKEGQNVTLSCEQNLNHDAMYWYRQDPGQGLRLIYYSQIVNDFQKGDIAEGYSVSREKKESFPLTVTSAQKNPTAFYLCASSIQDSVRYSNQPQHFGDGTRLSIL.

J is TRBJ2-4 and V is TRBV11-2, with D maybe TRBD2 (7 bases). The CDR3 runs 16 residues. Trimming removed 3 bases at V and 9 bases at J, with 21 bases between. The germline V gene encodes CDR1 SGHAT and CDR2 FQNNGV. The CDR3 sequence: CASSLYRGAQRAIQYF. In DNA form, the CDR3 reads TGTGCCAGCAGCTTGTATCGGGGGGCACAACGGGCCATTCAGTACTTC.

The J gene is TRBJ1-3, the V gene TRBV10-3, with TRBD1 matching over 8 bases. The CDR3 extends over 13 amino acids. Per the germline V gene, CDR1 is ENHRY and CDR2 is SYGVKD. V dropped 11 bases and J dropped 2; count of bases not matched to a gene: 5. The CDR3 loop is CAVQGAPGNTIYF. Written as DNA, the CDR3 is TGTGCCGTGCAGGGGGCTCCTGGAAACACCATATATTTT.

The J gene is TRBJ2-6, the V gene TRBV5-1; perhaps TRBD1 as D (6 bases). Looked up from germline, CDR1 is SGHRS and CDR2 is YFSETQ. Trimming took 3 bases from V and 1 from J, leaving 11 bases between them. This CDR3 comprises 16 residues. The CDR3 nucleotides are TGCGCCAGCAGCTCGGACAGCGTATCTGGGGCCAACGTCCTGACTTTC. Protein product: CASSSDSVSGANVLTF.

This clone has more than one count but fewer than ten. The chain recombines TRBV5-1 with TRBJ2-3; 16 nucleotides match TRBD2. The germline CDR1 and CDR2 sequences are SGHRS and YFSETQ. The CDR3 contains 17 residues. V lost 3 bases and J lost 4; bases outside the gene matches: 5. The CDR3 DNA is TGCGCCAGCAGCTCGGGACTAGCGGGAGGGAGAGCAGATACGCAGTATTTT. This gives the protein CASSSGLAGGRADTQYF.

J is TRBJ2-1 and V is TRBV5-1; 11 bases are a match to TRBD2. Germline V gene lookup returns CDR1 SGHRS and CDR2 YFSETQ. CDR3 size: 16 residues. Trimming removed 3 bases from V and 8 bases from J; junction bases left unmatched: 10. The CDR3 nucleotides are TGCGCCAGCAGCTCGATAGCGGGAGGGGTCGGGGATGAGCAGTTCTTC. Its translation: CASSSIAGGVGDEQFF.